The 27 T cell receptor beta chains below come from one sample, sequenced in a study of identical twins. From the 5' RACE reads, TCRdb called clonotypes with MiXCR, one entry per CDR3 protein. Of some 690,000 distinct CDR3 sequences listed, 21% are singletons. The data also belong to a second study, concerning T cells expressing NK-cell markers.

The sample was PBMCs. The receptors originated from a woman between 18 and 30 years old in good health.

This clonotype came up a few times. This chain joins TRBV29-1 and TRBJ2-5, with a tentative D call TRBD2 (6 bases). This CDR3 region has 13 residues. The germline V gene has CDR1 SQVTM and CDR2 ANQGSEA. The V end lost 7 bases, the J end lost 4 bases, and 16 bases lay between the germline ends. The CDR3 region is CSAHSRERETQYF. The CDR3 nucleotides read TGCAGCGCTCACTCACGGGAGAGAGAGACCCAGTACTTC.

The V call is TRBV29-1, the J call TRBJ2-4, with 7 bases matching TRBD1. This CDR3 contains 12 residues. Germline lookup yields CDR1 SQVTM and CDR2 ANQGSEA. V lost 4 bases and J lost 11; bases outside the gene matches: 8. The CDR3 DNA reads as TGCAGCGTTGGTACAGGGGCCGCGGTTCAGTACTTC. Translating gives CSVGTGAAVQYF. The full variable domain, completed using reference TRBV29-1 and TRBJ2-4, is SAVISQKPSRDICQRGTSLTIQCQVDSQVTMMFWYRQQPGQSLTLIATANQGSEATYESGFVIDKFPISRPNLTFSTLTVSNMSPEDSSIYLCSVGTGAAVQYFGAGTRLSVL.

The chain is built from TRBV11-1 and TRBJ2-1; D remains ambiguous. Germline V gene data show CDR1 as SGHAT and CDR2 as FQDESV (reference sequence). V was cut by 8 bases and J by 6 bases, with 14 bases left in between. The CDR3 extends over 13 amino acids. CDR3 in amino acids: CASALGHLNEQFF. The CDR3 coding sequence is TGTGCCAGCGCCCTCGGGCACCTCAATGAGCAGTTCTTC.

This clonotype was counted between two and nine times. This chain connects TRBV7-9 to TRBJ2-7; D remains unclear. Trimming took 5 bases from V and 3 from J, leaving 17 bases between them. Germline V CDR1 and CDR2: SEHNR, FQNEAQ (reference sequence). This CDR3 spans 15 amino acids. CDR3 sequence reads: CASSHGRSANYEQYF. In nucleotides, the CDR3 is TGTGCCAGCAGCCACGGTCGTTCGGCAAACTACGAGCAGTACTTC. Full variable domain (rest looked up from reference TRBV7-9 and TRBJ2-7): DTGVSQNPRHKITKRGQNVTFRCDPISEHNRLYWYRQTLGQGPEFLTYFQNEAQLEKSRLLSDRFSAERPKGSFSTLEIQRTEQGDSAMYLCASSHGRSANYEQYFGPGTRLTVT.

J is TRBJ2-1 and V is TRBV20-1; D ambiguous. The CDR3 sequence is 14 residues long. V lost 3 bases and J 1 base, leaving 10 bases between the germline ends. Germline V gene sequence: CDR1 DFQATT, CDR2 SNEGSKA (reference sequence). The CDR3: CSASPPRSYNEQFF. Written as DNA, the CDR3 is TGCAGTGCTAGTCCCCCGAGGTCCTACAATGAGCAGTTCTTC.

In its sample, this clonotype was seen a few times. V is TRBV29-1 and J is TRBJ2-5; D is possibly TRBD1 (5 bases). The V gene lost 2 bases and the J gene lost 4 bases, with 11 bases spanning the gap. From germline, CDR1 is SQVTM and CDR2 ANQGSEA. The CDR3 extends over 13 amino acids. CDR3 nucleotides: TGCAGCGTTGAAACAGGCGGTTCAGAGACCCAGTACTTC. Translation: CSVETGGSETQYF.

This clonotype was seen only a few times. The chain is built from TRBV5-1 and TRBJ1-2; no reliable D call. The V end was cut by 4 bases, the J end by 3 bases, with 16 bases between. From germline, CDR1 is SGHRS and CDR2 YFSETQ. The CDR3 loop spans 15 amino acids. The chain's CDR3 is CASSDSGFRDYGYTF. CDR3 bases: TGCGCCAGCAGCGACTCCGGCTTTCGGGACTATGGCTACACCTTC.

The V gene is TRBV6-2 or TRBV6-3, the J gene TRBJ2-7; D is unclear. V was cut by 5 bases and J by 3 bases, with 11 bases left in between. CDR3 length: 13 amino acids. The germline V gene has CDR1 MNHEY and CDR2 SVGEGT. CDR3 DNA: TGTGCCAGCAGTAGAGAGGACCGCTACGAGCAGTACTTC. Its protein is CASSREDRYEQYF.

The chain uses TRBV24-1 and TRBJ2-3, with D hard to call. This CDR3 has 15 residues. Looked up from germline, CDR1 is KGHDR and CDR2 is SFDVKD. V shed 2 bases and J shed 0 bases, with 8 bases lying between them. The CDR3 DNA reads as TGTGCCACCAGTGATTCCTGGGCCAGCACAGATACGCAGTATTTT. This codes for CATSDSWASTDTQYF.

This chain uses TRBV7-2 with TRBJ1-1, with 9 positions matching TRBD1. The length of the CDR3 is 15 residues. V shed 4 bases, J shed 9 bases, and the junction held 12 bases outside the gene matches. CDR1 SGHTA and CDR2 FQGNSA come from the germline V gene. CDR3 coding DNA: TGTGCCAGCAGCTCAGGGGGACAGGGCCGTATAAAAGCTTTCTTT. Translating it yields CASSSGGQGRIKAFF.

The V gene is TRBV20-1, the J gene TRBJ2-5; D gene ambiguous. V was cut by 2 bases and J by 3 bases, with 16 bases left in between. The germline V gene encodes CDR1 DFQATT and CDR2 SNEGSKA (reference sequence). The CDR3 is made up of 15 amino acids. Here the CDR3 reads CSARMKSTAKETQYF. The CDR3, as DNA: TGCAGTGCTAGAATGAAGAGCACGGCGAAAGAGACCCAGTACTTC.

This CDR3 is CASRKGQYVNTQYF. The CDR3 DNA reads as TGTGCCAGCAGAAAGGGGCAGTACGTCAATACGCAGTATTTT. The chain combines TRBV6-1 with TRBJ2-3; a possible D gene is TRBD1 (5 bases). Germline V gives CDR1 MNHNS, CDR2 SASEGT. CDR3 size: 14 residues. With 6 bases removed from V and 7 bases from J, the gap between germline ends came to 17 bases.

This clonotype appeared a single time. The genes are TRBV9 and TRBJ2-3; 9 bases are shared with TRBD2. V trimming: 2 bases; J trimming: 3 bases; junction bases outside the gene matches: 7. Per the germline V gene, CDR1 is SGDLS and CDR2 is YYNGEE. The CDR3 runs to 16 residues. The CDR3 spells CASSVRAGGKTDTQYF. The CDR3 region has the DNA TGTGCCAGCAGCGTTAGAGCGGGAGGTAAGACAGATACGCAGTATTTT.

The chain combines TRBV5-1 with TRBJ2-1, with 9 positions matching TRBD2. The CDR3 spans 15 residues. Per the germline V gene, CDR1 is SGHRS and CDR2 is YFSETQ. Losses at the gene ends were 3 bases for V and 4 bases for J; bases not matched to a gene: 5. CDR3 sequence (DNA): TGCGCCAGCAGCTGGGGACTAGCACATTACAATGAGCAGTTCTTC. Its protein is CASSWGLAHYNEQFF.

The V call is TRBV5-1, the J call TRBJ2-5; D might be TRBD2 (6 bases). V was pared by 3 bases and J by 2 bases, with 17 bases between. This CDR3 is 16 amino acids long. Per the germline V gene, CDR1 is SGHRS and CDR2 is YFSETQ. This CDR3 reads CASSWAGLRRQETQYF. CDR3 DNA sequence: TGCGCCAGCAGCTGGGCGGGGCTCAGGAGACAAGAGACCCAGTACTTC.

The chain uses TRBV3-1 and TRBJ2-4, with D unclear. The germline V gene has CDR1 LGHDT and CDR2 YNNKEL (reference sequence). The ends were cut back, 3 bases at V and 2 bases at J, with 11 bases in the middle. The CDR3 consists of 15 residues. For the CDR3, the DNA is TGTGCCAGCAGCCATTCGGTGTATACCAAAAACATTCAGTACTTC. Protein: CASSHSVYTKNIQYF.

The V gene is TRBV29-1, the J gene TRBJ2-1; D is ambiguous. Trimming pared 7 bases from V and 12 bases from J, leaving 13 bases between. This CDR3 comprises 10 residues. CDR1 and CDR2 (germline): SQVTM, ANQGSEA. CDR3 region: CSALLLVQFF. CDR3 coding DNA: TGCAGCGCCCTCCTACTGGTGCAGTTCTTC.

A word on this clonotype: The germline gene is not matched at one end of the junction; a read error may be the cause. The chain has TRBV7-2 and TRBJ2-2; D might be TRBD2 (5 bases). The CDR3 totals 15 residues. Germline V gene sequence: CDR1 SGHTA, CDR2 FQGNSA. CDR3 in DNA: TGTGCCAGCAGCTTATCGCCAAGGAACACCGGGGAGCTCTTTTTT. Translating gives CASSLSPRNTGELFF. Based on the CDR3 plus reference TRBV7-2 and TRBJ2-2, the full variable domain is GAGVSQSPSNKVTEKGKDVELRCDPISGHTALYWYRQSLGQGLEFLIYFQGNSAPDKSGLPSDRFSAERTGGSVSTLTIQRTQQEDSAVYLCASSLSPRNTGELFFGEGSRLTVL.

The gene calls are TRBV5-1 and TRBJ2-2, with D unresolved. Germline lookup yields CDR1 SGHRS and CDR2 YFSETQ. This CDR3 has 13 amino acids. Trimming left V 2 bases short and J 5 bases short, with 7 bases between. The DNA for the CDR3 is TGCGCCAGCAGCTTTCTAGGAACCGGGGAGCTGTTTTTT. Its translation is CASSFLGTGELFF.

There are a few counts of this clonotype. The gene calls are TRBV12-3 or TRBV12-4 and TRBJ2-1; 8 bases agree with TRBD1. The CDR3 loop spans 19 amino acids. After removal of 5 bases from V and 3 bases from J, the junction contained 18 bases not matched to a gene. As DNA, the CDR3 is TGTGCCAGCAGTCCAGACAGGGGAAGGAGACTAGGGGTCTACAATGAGCAGTTCTTC. Translated, it gives CASSPDRGRRLGVYNEQFF.

The gene calls are TRBV6-2 or TRBV6-3 and TRBJ2-7; 7 bases line up with TRBD1. CDR3 length equals 11 residues. The germline V gene has CDR1 MNHEY and CDR2 SVGEGT. The V and J ends lost 10 bases and 4 bases, in that order; junction bases with no gene match: 4. The CDR3 region has the DNA TGTGCCACTGGGACAGCTTACGAGCAGTACTTC. Its translation is CATGTAYEQYF.

This clonotype was detected only a few times. The chain recombines TRBV20-1 with TRBJ2-7; 10 bases agree with TRBD2. J was trimmed by 0 bases and V by 5 bases; bases with no gene match: 7. From germline, CDR1 is DFQATT and CDR2 SNEGSKA (reference sequence). The CDR3 contains 15 residues. CDR3 sequence reads: CSARNIAGGSYEQYF. In DNA, the CDR3 is TGCAGTGCTCGAAACATAGCGGGAGGCTCCTACGAGCAGTACTTC.

This clonotype was seen a few times. The chain uses TRBV7-9 and TRBJ2-3, with D perhaps TRBD1 or TRBD2 (5 bases each). CDR3 length: 14 amino acids. The germline V gene has CDR1 SEHNR and CDR2 FQNEAQ (reference sequence). Trimming pared 10 bases from V and 1 base from J, leaving 15 bases between. CDR3 coding DNA: TGTGCCACATCGCATACGGGACGCACAGATACGCAGTATTTT. This sequence encodes CATSHTGRTDTQYF.

This clonotype was picked up a small number of times. The chain couples TRBV20-1 to TRBJ1-5; TRBD1 might be the D (6 bases). Trimming cost V 4 bases and J 5 bases, with 12 bases left between them. The germline gives CDR1 DFQATT, CDR2 SNEGSKA (reference sequence). The CDR3 runs to 13 residues. The CDR3 sequence is CSATPGAHQPQHF. CDR3 sequence (DNA): TGCAGTGCTACCCCGGGGGCCCATCAGCCCCAGCATTTT.

This clonotype has a count of ten or more. The genes are TRBV30 and TRBJ1-2; D is undetermined. V lost 2 bases and J 1 base, leaving 5 bases between the germline ends. The CDR3 consists of 12 residues. The V gene's germline CDR1 is GTSNPN and CDR2 SVGIG (reference sequence). The CDR3 region is CAWSMVNYGYTF. For the CDR3, the DNA is TGTGCCTGGAGTATGGTTAACTATGGCTACACCTTC.

The chain combines TRBV9 with TRBJ2-3; D is possibly TRBD2 (6 bases). From germline, CDR1 is SGDLS and CDR2 YYNGEE. The CDR3 is made up of 15 amino acids. Trimming stripped 1 base from V and 2 bases from J, with 11 bases between. CDR3 sequence: CASSVNGGPTDTQYF. The CDR3 coding sequence is TGTGCCAGCAGCGTAAACGGGGGACCCACAGATACGCAGTATTTT.

This chain uses TRBV7-9 with TRBJ2-5; 8 bases fit TRBD1. Per the germline V gene, CDR1 is SEHNR and CDR2 is FQNEAQ (reference sequence). This CDR3 region has 15 residues. With 5 bases clipped from V and 4 bases from J, the junction kept 9 bases outside the gene matches. The CDR3 DNA reads as TGTGCCAGCAGCATTACTACAGGGGGAGGAGAGACCCAGTACTTC. It translates to CASSITTGGGETQYF.